The rows below give T cell receptor beta chains drawn from one sample of a study of T-cell memory formation after mild COVID-19. TCRdb analysed the 5' RACE reads with MiXCR anew, one entry per CDR3 protein. The sample has fewer than 650,000 distinct CDR3 sequences, roughly a sixth seen once. Sequencing was done on a sample of PBMCs or a T cell subset sorted from them (not recorded which). The receptors were sampled from an adult woman who had mild COVID-19 (a few samples of this study predate the infection). Cell type and time point are not known. Each CDR3 is given with its conserved first and last residue. Each record gives: clone size, J gene, D gene, V gene, CDR3 DNA, CDR3 protein. D genes are given only for firm matches. Part of the rows lack a size; the others show once, few, many or a class for expanded clones.

.	TRBJ1-1	.	TRBV2	TGTGCCAGCAGTGCCGGGACGCCCAACACTGAAGCTTTCTTT	CASSAGTPNTEAFF
.	TRBJ2-7	TRBD1	TRBV12-3/TRBV12-4	TGTGCCAGCAGGGCGACAGGGTCCGACAAATACGAGCAGTACTTC	CASRATGSDKYEQYF
.	TRBJ2-3	TRBD1	TRBV30	TGTGCCTGGAGTGCAAGGGACAGCCCTAGCACAGATACGCAGTATTTT	CAWSARDSPSTDTQYF
.	TRBJ1-1	.	TRBV25-1	TGTGCCAGCAGTGAATGGGGAGGGGAACAGCGTGAGGCTTTCTTT	CASSEWGGEQREAFF
.	TRBJ1-2	.	TRBV7-8	TGTGCCAGCAGCGCCTATAACGACATAAACTATGGCTACACCTTC	CASSAYNDINYGYTF
.	TRBJ2-1	TRBD2	TRBV20-1	TGCAGTCCTCAGACTAGCGGGGCGGGCAATGAGCAGTTCTTC	CSPQTSGAGNEQFF
.	TRBJ2-1	TRBD2	TRBV29-1	TGCAGCGTTGAATTTCTAGCGGGAGAAACCAATGAGCAGTTCTTC	CSVEFLAGETNEQFF
few	TRBJ2-7	.	TRBV5-1	TGCGCCAGCAGCTTGGACAGGGTGCGGGAGCAGTACTTC	CASSLDRVREQYF
.	TRBJ2-3	.	TRBV6-1	TGTGCCAGCAGTGAAACAGGGAACACAGATACGCAGTATTTT	CASSETGNTDTQYF
few	TRBJ2-5	.	TRBV7-2	TGTGCCAGCAGCTTAGAACTGGTGGGGGAGACCCAGTACTTC	CASSLELVGETQYF